The next 19 T cell receptor beta chains were all read from a single sample in a study of metastatic and nonmetastatic thyroid tumors. MiXCR reprocessed the PCR reads for TCRdb. The sample shows over 15,000 clones, about 31% of them seen only once. Thyroid surgery was preceded by no treatment in any patient. Source material: blood. These TCRs come from a female donor with papillary thyroid cancer or a benign thyroid nodule (not recorded which). Some clones in this sample may be carry-over from other donors' samples.

The J gene is TRBJ2-7, the V gene TRBV7-2; D gene unclear. CDR3 length: 11 residues. Germline V gene lookup returns CDR1 SGHTA and CDR2 FQGNSA. V lost 7 bases and J lost 2, with 6 bases in between. The CDR3 DNA reads TGTGCCAGCACCGCGGCCTACGAGCAGTACTTC. Amino acid sequence: CASTAAYEQYF.

This clone was counted a few times. The CDR3 sequence is CASREYGYTF. DNA for the CDR3: TGTGCCAGCAGGGAGTATGGCTACACCTTC. V usage is TRBV6-4 and J usage is TRBJ1-2; unclear D gene. CDR1 MRHNA and CDR2 SNTAGT come from the germline V gene. Deletions cut 6 bases from V and 5 bases from J, with 4 bases between. This CDR3 contains 10 residues.

The V call is TRBV12-3 or TRBV12-4, the J call TRBJ1-1; perhaps TRBD1 as D (6 bases). This CDR3 region has 14 residues. Trimming removed 5 bases at V and 8 bases at J, with 18 bases between. The CDR3 DNA is TGTGCCAGCAGTCGACAGTGTGGGGGCACCGAAGCTTTCTTT. Translation gives CASSRQCGGTEAFF.

This CDR3 is CASTFGGFVGGYTF. CDR3 coding DNA: TGTGCCAGCACCTTCGGGGGATTTGTGGGGGGCTACACCTTC. The gene calls are TRBV12-3 or TRBV12-4 and TRBJ1-2; maybe TRBD1 (5 bases). V gave up 7 bases and J gave up 8 bases, with 20 bases separating them. The CDR3 consists of 14 residues.

V and J are TRBV11-3 and TRBJ2-3; D unresolved. This CDR3 is 13 amino acids long. Germline values: CDR1 SGHNT, CDR2 YENEEA. Between the trimmed V and J ends, which lost 2 bases and 6 bases, there was a span of 9 bases. The CDR3 DNA follows: TGTGCCAGCAGCTTACATGCCAAGGATACGCAGTATTTT. This encodes CASSLHAKDTQYF.

The chain carries TRBV3-1 and TRBJ2-7; 7 bases fit TRBD2. With V trimmed by 4 bases and J by 0 bases, 6 bases remained unmatched. From germline, CDR1 is LGHDT and CDR2 YNNKEL (reference sequence). This CDR3 spans 15 amino acids. In nucleotides, the CDR3 is TGTGCCAGCAGCCTAAGCGGCGGGAGCTCCTACGAGCAGTACTTC. This codes for CASSLSGGSSYEQYF.

The chain joins TRBV10-3 to TRBJ2-5; TRBD2 matches 9 bases. Germline V gene data show CDR1 as ENHRY and CDR2 as SYGVKD. Trimming took 4 bases from V and 5 from J; bases not matched to a gene: 20. CDR3 length: 19 residues. DNA of the CDR3: TGTGCCATCAGTGTCGGTAGCGGGGGTATCCGCAGCTCCGATGAGACCCAGTACTTC. Encoded protein: CAISVGSGGIRSSDETQYF.

In regard to this clone: No conserved phenylalanine or tryptophan ends this CDR3, so it is likely a read error. The chain links TRBV9 to TRBJ1-2; D is uncertain. From germline, CDR1 is SGDLS and CDR2 YYNGEE. This CDR3 contains 15 residues. V was shortened by 3 bases and J by 4 bases, with 16 bases between the two germline ends. CDR3 bases: TGTGCCAGCAGCGGGGAAAGGTGCCCTTCCTATGGCTACACCGTC. Its translation: CASSGERCPSYGYTV.

The chain uses TRBV30 and TRBJ2-3, with 7 bases matching TRBD1. The trim removed 0 bases at V and 2 bases at J, leaving 5 bases unmatched. The CDR3 has 15 residues. Germline CDR1 GTSNPN, CDR2 SVGIG (reference sequence). The CDR3: CAWSVRTGPTDTQYF. CDR3 in DNA: TGTGCCTGGAGTGTAAGGACAGGACCCACAGATACGCAGTATTTT.

V gene TRBV5-6 combines with J gene TRBJ2-3, with D hard to call. V was trimmed by 3 bases and J by 1 base, leaving 15 bases between them. The CDR3 is made up of 16 amino acids. Germline CDR1 and CDR2: SGHDT and YYEEEE. As DNA, the CDR3 is TGTGCCAGCAGCTCCACCATATGGGATGGCACAGATACGCAGTATTTT. Its translation is CASSSTIWDGTDTQYF.

This clone came up many times. The rearrangement joins TRBV19 to TRBJ1-5; 7 nucleotides match TRBD1. The junction had 10 bases not matched to a gene; V was cut back by 0 bases and J by 2 bases. This CDR3 has 18 residues. Germline assignment: CDR1 LNHDA and CDR2 SQIVND (reference sequence). CDR3 sequence reads: CASSIEPTGMSGNQPQHF. CDR3 sequence (DNA): TGTGCCAGTAGTATAGAGCCGACAGGGATGAGTGGCAATCAGCCCCAGCATTTT.

By sample share, this clone is medium-sized. The same CDR3 can be traced to other DNA sequences in this sample. The chain joins TRBV6-1 to TRBJ1-1; a weak D match, TRBD1 (6 bases). Deletions cut 4 bases from V and 5 bases from J, with 20 bases between. The CDR3 covers 16 residues. Germline V gene lookup returns CDR1 MNHNS and CDR2 SASEGT. CDR3 DNA: TGTGCCAGCAGTGCTACCATCAGGGGTATAGTAACTGAAGCTTTCTTT. Its translation: CASSATIRGIVTEAFF.

This rearrangement joins TRBV5-1 to TRBJ2-7; 11 nucleotides match TRBD1. There are 17 residues in the CDR3. The germline V gene encodes CDR1 SGHRS and CDR2 YFSETQ. With 1 base clipped from V and 4 bases from J, the junction kept 10 bases outside the gene matches. CDR3 DNA sequence: TGCGCCAGCAGCTTGATACCGGGACAGGGGGTAATATACGAGCAGTACTTC. Protein: CASSLIPGQGVIYEQYF.

This chain uses TRBV30 with TRBJ1-2; D not certain. The CDR3 runs 13 residues. V was pared by 3 bases and J by 7 bases, with 15 bases between. CDR1 and CDR2 from the germline V gene are GTSNPN and SVGIG (reference sequence). The CDR3 sequence: CAWRPDTAAGYTF. The CDR3, as DNA: TGTGCCTGGAGACCCGACACGGCGGCTGGCTACACCTTC.

The V call is TRBV9, the J call TRBJ1-2, with TRBD1 as a possible D gene (5 bases). V was pared by 6 bases and J by 2 bases, with 20 bases between. The germline gives CDR1 SGDLS, CDR2 YYNGEE. The CDR3 loop spans 16 amino acids. In DNA form, the CDR3 reads TGTGCCAGCACCCTCGCCTCAATCGGGGGAAACTATGGCTACACCTTC. Its protein product is CASTLASIGGNYGYTF.

The chain combines TRBV7-2 with TRBJ2-7, with 7 bases aligning to TRBD2. There are 15 residues in the CDR3. V was clipped by 3 bases and J by 4 bases; unmatched bases: 9. The germline CDR1 and CDR2 sequences are SGHTA and FQGNSA. CDR3 amino acids: CASSLRVAGFYEQYF. The CDR3 region has the DNA TGTGCCAGCAGCTTGCGGGTAGCGGGTTTTTACGAGCAGTACTTC. Full variable domain (rest looked up from reference TRBV7-2 and TRBJ2-7): GAGVSQSPSNKVTEKGKDVELRCDPISGHTALYWYRQSLGQGLEFLIYFQGNSAPDKSGLPSDRFSAERTGGSVSTLTIQRTQQEDSAVYLCASSLRVAGFYEQYFGPGTRLTVT.

In its sample, this clone is medium-sized. J is TRBJ2-2 and V is TRBV2, with TRBD2 matching over 15 bases. This CDR3 comprises 18 residues. CDR1 SNHLY and CDR2 FYNNEI come from the germline V gene. V lost 6 bases to trimming and J lost 1 base; unmatched junction nucleotides: 6. The CDR3 DNA sequence: TGTGCCAGCAGAATTGGACTAGCGGGGGGGCGGAACACCGGGGAGCTGTTTTTT. It yields the protein CASRIGLAGGRNTGELFF. The full variable domain, its missing parts supplied by reference TRBV2 and TRBJ2-2, is EPEVTQTPSHQVTQMGQEVILRCVPISNHLYFYWYRQILGQKVEFLVSFYNNEISEKSEIFDDQFSVERPDGSNFTLKIRSTKLEDSAMYFCASRIGLAGGRNTGELFFGEGSRLTVL.

The chain links TRBV5-1 to TRBJ1-2; D possibly corresponds to TRBD1 (6 bases). The CDR3 runs 18 residues. Per the germline V gene, CDR1 is SGHRS and CDR2 is YFSETQ. V was pared by 4 bases and J by 0 bases, with 22 bases between. The DNA of the CDR3 is TGCGCCAGCAGCGCGGGGGCAGTAACTGCCTTAGCTAACTATGGCTACACCTTC. It yields the protein CASSAGAVTALANYGYTF.

CDR3 DNA sequence: TGTGCCAGCAGCTTCTCCCCCCACGGGACAGGGTCCGGCTACACCTTC. Residues: CASSFSPHGTGSGYTF. V usage is TRBV11-2 and J usage is TRBJ1-2; 9 positions match TRBD1. This CDR3 has 16 amino acids. The J segment lost 8 bases and the V segment lost 3 bases, leaving 13 bases of the junction unmatched. CDR1 and CDR2 (germline): SGHAT, FQNNGV.